Presented here are 2 T cell receptor beta chains from one specimen sequenced in a study of T cell clonotyping in hematopoietic cell transplantation. Clones were read by immunoSEQ multiplex PCR, and TCRdb kept only the in-frame ones, dropping some. Of under 7,000 clones listed, 80% to 90% were seen once; the top ten hold approximately 5.6%. The sample here was peripheral blood mononuclear cells, taken 100 days after allogeneic stem cell transplant. The receptors here all came from a female patient aged 40-50 years who had an allogeneic stem cell transplant from a related donor, so the T cells may come from the graft donor. Some clones in this sample may be carry-over from other donors' samples.

The chain links TRBV5-6 to TRBJ1-2; tentative D call: TRBD1 (6 bases). V was trimmed by 1 base and J by 3 bases, leaving 13 bases between them. Germline V gene lookup returns CDR1 SGHDT and CDR2 YYEEEE. The CDR3 loop spans 15 amino acids. CDR3 DNA: TGTGCCAGCAGCTTGATGTCGGGGGCTCACTATGGCTACACCTTC. It specifies CASSLMSGAHYGYTF.

This clone was detected only a few times. The chain links TRBV7-2 to TRBJ2-2; D is undetermined. The CDR3 length is 14 residues. V lost 4 bases, J lost 6 bases, and 12 bases lay in between. Germline-derived CDR1 and CDR2 are SGHTA and FQGNSA. In DNA, the CDR3 is TGTGCCAGCAGCTATAAGTTATCGGCCGGGGAGCTGTTTTTT. Its translation is CASSYKLSAGELFF.